This entry features one T cell receptor beta chain sequence. Its antigen remains unknown. The data are from a study of T cell responses to AZD1222 COVID-19 vaccine. Study outcomes and limitations: Among AZD1222 vaccinees, only 6 or 7 were seropositive at baseline. The sample set comprised mostly white British donors with more females, and clonal diversity was possibly underestimated.

TCRdb keeps only in-frame clones here, not all; method: immunoSEQ multiplex PCR. The data contain approximately 120,000 clones, approximately 89% of them singletons. Germline values: CDR1 SGHVS, CDR2 FQNEAQ. The CDR3 runs to 16 residues. The V and J ends lost 8 bases and 0 bases respectively, with 19 bases between them. The chain recombines TRBV7-8 with TRBJ1-2, with a possible D match to TRBD1 (6 bases). The starting material was peripheral blood, obtained 28 days after the second AZD1222 dose. This receptor was obtained from an adult who received the AZD1222 COVID-19 vaccine. The CDR3 region is CASQGHRTKTNYGYTF. The CDR3 DNA reads TGTGCCAGCCAGGGACACAGAACGAAGACTAACTATGGCTACACCTTC.